The subject of this entry is one T cell receptor beta chain. What it recognizes is unknown. This CDR3 has 11 residues. V lost 5 bases to trimming and J lost 5 bases, with 4 bases between them. CDR1 is DFQATT and CDR2 is SNEGSKA in the germline V gene (reference sequence). This specimen belongs to a study of beta chain features in type 1 diabetes. Study-wide context: Healthy donors resembled patients in age, gender and cell yields. Study-level results: Among patients, naive, central memory and Treg TCRB repertoires appeared more similar than among healthy donors. Among patients with Type 1 diabetes, TCRB CDR3s were moderately but significantly shorter in every one of the four CD4+ subsets.

TCRB transcripts that were expressed got sequenced, as all of the isolated RNA had been reverse transcribed. Sequenced by immunoSEQ multiplex PCR; TCRdb stores in-frame clones only, minus some. The table shows hundreds of thousands of clones, with roughly 12% occurring only once. Every donor provided one heparinised blood draw, which averaged about 120 mL. Naive, central memory, regulatory and stem cell-like memory cells within the CD4+ compartment were sorted using CD45RO/CCR7/CD25/CD127/CD95/CD27. The receptor was isolated from a man aged 18 to 35 with type 1 diabetes. The sequenced material came from naive CD4+ T cells from blood. J is TRBJ2-6 and V is TRBV20-1, with D hard to call. CDR3 amino acids: CSAPRANVLTF. In DNA, the CDR3 is TGCAGTGCTCCTCGGGCCAACGTCCTGACTTTC.